These 31 T cell receptor beta chains originate from one sample sequenced in a study of T cell changes during pregnancy in multiple sclerosis. TCRdb's table, derived via immunoSEQ multiplex PCR, lists solely in-frame clones and lacks some. The sample lists under 80,000 clones; roughly nine tenths were seen once. The sequencing used peripheral blood, collected in the second trimester of pregnancy. Receptors were obtained from a female donor with multiple sclerosis, enrolled in a pregnancy study.

This chain connects TRBV5-1 to TRBJ2-7; TRBD2 is a possible D gene (6 bases). Trimming stripped 4 bases from V and 1 base from J, with 18 bases between. Germline values: CDR1 SGHRS, CDR2 YFSETQ. The CDR3 is 16 residues long. The CDR3 loop reads CASSRRRDGASYEQYF. CDR3 DNA sequence: TGCGCCAGCAGCAGACGGAGGGACGGTGCGTCCTACGAGCAGTACTTC.

The rearrangement uses TRBV6-1 and TRBJ2-3; weak D call: TRBD2 (5 bases). CDR3 length equals 14 residues. CDR1 and CDR2 (germline): MNHNS, SASEGT. Trimming removed 5 bases at V and 3 bases at J, with 12 bases between. CDR3 residues: CASSLGAQTDTQYF. The CDR3 nucleotides read TGTGCCAGCAGTCTGGGAGCCCAGACAGATACGCAGTATTTT.

The chain carries TRBV7-2 and TRBJ2-3, with 15 positions matching TRBD2. Germline V gives CDR1 SGHTA, CDR2 FQGNSA. This CDR3 has 18 amino acids. J lost 2 bases, V lost 5 bases, and 8 bases had no gene match. The CDR3 loop reads CASSITGLAGGYTDTQYF. CDR3 DNA sequence: TGTGCCAGCAGCATAACGGGACTAGCGGGGGGCTACACAGATACGCAGTATTTT. Full variable domain (outside the CDR3, taken from reference TRBV7-2 and TRBJ2-3): GAGVSQSPSNKVTEKGKDVELRCDPISGHTALYWYRQSLGQGLEFLIYFQGNSAPDKSGLPSDRFSAERTGGSVSTLTIQRTQQEDSAVYLCASSITGLAGGYTDTQYFGPGTRLTVL.

This rearrangement joins TRBV19 to TRBJ1-1; possibly TRBD1 for D (6 bases). Trimming cost V 11 bases and J 1 base, with 14 bases left between them. This CDR3 contains 13 residues. The germline CDR1 and CDR2 sequences are LNHDA and SQIVND (reference sequence). The CDR3 reads CASEGQTNTEAFF. Here the CDR3 DNA reads TGTGCCTCTGAGGGACAAACGAACACTGAAGCTTTCTTT.

The genes are TRBV9 and TRBJ2-3, with 7 bases that match TRBD2. This CDR3 region has 13 residues. J lost 2 bases, V lost 4 bases, and 1 base had no gene match. Germline lookup yields CDR1 SGDLS and CDR2 YYNGEE. The CDR3 loop is CASSRGVTDTQYF. The CDR3 coding sequence is TGTGCCAGCAGCCGGGGGGTCACAGATACGCAGTATTTT.

In this sample, this clone turned up a few times. The chain couples TRBV4-1 to TRBJ2-5; no clear D gene. The CDR3 is 15 amino acids. The germline V gene encodes CDR1 MGHRA and CDR2 YSYEKL. Deletions cut 0 bases from V and 4 bases from J, with 12 bases between. The CDR3 DNA is TGCGCCAGCAGCCAAGATCCCCTAGACGGAGAGACCCAGTACTTC. It codes for CASSQDPLDGETQYF.

V and J are TRBV18 and TRBJ2-3; D remains unclear. Germline values: CDR1 KGHSH, CDR2 LQKENI. This CDR3 region has 12 residues. V was pared by 2 bases and J by 8 bases, with 8 bases between. CDR3 loop: CASSPVPGTQYF. The CDR3 region has the DNA TGTGCCAGCTCACCAGTTCCCGGTACGCAGTATTTT.

This chain joins TRBV2 and TRBJ2-2; D not resolved. The germline CDR1 and CDR2 sequences are SNHLY and FYNNEI. With 3 bases removed from V and 0 bases from J, the gap between germline ends came to 14 bases. CDR3 size: 17 residues. CDR3 in DNA: TGTGCCAGCAGTGATATTTCCGCGCCTGCGAACACCGGGGAGCTGTTTTTT. This codes for CASSDISAPANTGELFF.

The rearrangement uses TRBV7-3 and TRBJ2-3; TRBD2 matches at 7 bases. Germline CDR1 and CDR2: SGHTA and FQGTGA. The CDR3 contains 13 residues. J lost 4 bases, V lost 3 bases, and 1 base had no gene match. The CDR3 DNA is TGTGCCAGCAGCTTCCGGGGGGCAGATACGCAGTATTTT. Its protein product is CASSFRGADTQYF.

The CDR3 spells CASSSPGGYTF. CDR3 coding DNA: TGTGCCAGCAGCTCGCCGGGTGGCTACACCTTC. V usage is TRBV5-6 and J usage is TRBJ1-2; the D is unclear. Germline V CDR1 and CDR2: SGHDT, YYEEEE. Trimming shortened V by 3 bases and J by 7 bases, and 7 bases separated the two germline ends. CDR3 size: 11 residues.

This chain joins TRBV7-8 and TRBJ2-1; 14 bases match TRBD2. CDR1 is SGHVS and CDR2 is FQNEAQ in the germline V gene. J was trimmed by 0 bases and V by 5 bases; bases with no gene match: 15. The CDR3 has 21 residues. CDR3 in DNA: TGTGCCAGCAGCCTCGGCTTACCGGGACTAGCGGGAGAACTCTCCTACAATGAGCAGTTCTTC. Protein: CASSLGLPGLAGELSYNEQFF.

This chain uses TRBV6-6 with TRBJ2-5, with 8 positions matching TRBD2. J gave up 5 bases and V 8 bases, and 7 bases lay outside the gene matches. Germline values: CDR1 MNHNY, CDR2 SVGAGI (reference sequence). The length of the CDR3 is 13 residues. CDR3 protein: CASGRGAHETQYF. In DNA, the CDR3 is TGTGCCAGCGGGCGGGGGGCCCATGAGACCCAGTACTTC.

The CDR3 protein is CAISEIQDRASGNTIYF. For the CDR3, the DNA is TGTGCCATCAGTGAGATCCAGGACAGGGCCTCTGGAAACACCATATATTTT. V and J are TRBV10-3 and TRBJ1-3; TRBD1 agrees at 8 bases. Germline V gene sequence: CDR1 ENHRY, CDR2 SYGVKD. With 2 bases clipped from V and 0 bases from J, the junction kept 6 bases outside the gene matches. CDR3 size: 17 residues.

The V gene is TRBV6-5, the J gene TRBJ2-7; 10 nucleotides line up with TRBD1. The CDR3 has 15 residues. Unmatched junction bases numbered 8, after V lost 4 bases and J lost 5 bases. Germline CDR1 reads MNHEY; CDR2 reads SVGAGI. The CDR3 loop is CASSFLGTGVHEQYF. CDR3 bases: TGTGCCAGCAGTTTTCTAGGGACAGGGGTTCACGAGCAGTACTTC.

This sequence joins TRBV18 and TRBJ2-1; 12 nucleotides agree with TRBD2. The V and J ends lost 5 bases and 9 bases, in that order; junction bases with no gene match: 5. The CDR3 has 14 residues. Germline V gene sequence: CDR1 KGHSH, CDR2 LQKENI. CDR3 protein: CASSILAGGSEQFF. CDR3 nucleotide sequence: TGTGCCAGCTCAATACTAGCGGGAGGTAGTGAGCAGTTCTTC. Looking up the rest from reference TRBV18 and TRBJ2-1 gives the full variable domain: NAGVMQNPRHLVRRRGQEARLRCSPMKGHSHVYWYRQLPEEGLKFMVYLQKENIIDESGMPKERFSAEFPKEGPSILRIQQVVRGDSAAYFCASSILAGGSEQFFGPGTRLTVL.

V gene TRBV6-5 combines with J gene TRBJ2-7; TRBD1 agrees at 10 bases. Germline values: CDR1 MNHEY, CDR2 SVGAGI. CDR3 length equals 14 residues. V shed 5 bases and J 3 bases; nucleotides not matched to a gene: 4. CDR3 region: CASSPGQGNYEQYF. For the CDR3, the DNA is TGTGCCAGCAGTCCGGGACAGGGGAACTACGAGCAGTACTTC.

A single count supports this clone. The gene calls are TRBV30 and TRBJ1-4, with TRBD1 matching 11 bases. Germline CDR1 reads GTSNPN; CDR2 reads SVGIG (reference sequence). The J segment lost 8 bases and the V segment lost 5 bases, leaving 4 bases of the junction unmatched. The CDR3 has 13 amino acids. CDR3 region: CAWWGQGEEKLFF. The CDR3 bases are TGTGCCTGGTGGGGACAGGGGGAAGAAAAACTGTTTTTT.

The J gene is TRBJ1-1, the V gene TRBV7-9, with D hard to call. CDR1 and CDR2 from the germline V gene are SEHNR and FQNEAQ (reference sequence). Trimming removed 1 base at V and 3 bases at J, with 12 bases between. The CDR3 spans 15 residues. CDR3 in amino acids: CASSLEGDSYTEAFF. CDR3 in DNA: TGTGCCAGCAGCTTAGAGGGAGACTCCTACACTGAAGCTTTCTTT.

The sample holds a few counts of this clone. This chain uses TRBV19 with TRBJ1-1, with 8 bases matching TRBD1. Germline trimming cut 6 bases from V and 2 bases from J; bases unmatched to any gene: 8. Germline V gene data show CDR1 as LNHDA and CDR2 as SQIVND (reference sequence). This CDR3 is built from 15 residues. The CDR3 DNA sequence: TGTGCCAGTAGGAGAAATGGACAGGGAAACACTGAAGCTTTCTTT. Encoded protein: CASRRNGQGNTEAFF.

This clone appeared a single time. This chain joins TRBV5-1 and TRBJ1-4; unclear D gene. This CDR3 region has 15 residues. With 4 bases removed from V and 2 bases from J, the gap between germline ends came to 12 bases. From germline, CDR1 is SGHRS and CDR2 YFSETQ. The CDR3 bases are TGCGCCAGCAGCCCTTTTGAGGCCACTAATGAAAAACTGTTTTTT. Translated: CASSPFEATNEKLFF. Full variable domain (remainder filled in from reference TRBV5-1 and TRBJ1-4): KAGVTQTPRYLIKTRGQQVTLSCSPISGHRSVSWYQQTPGQGLQFLFEYFSETQRNKGNFPGRFSGRQFSNSRSEMNVSTLELGDSALYLCASSPFEATNEKLFFGSGTQLSVL.

The chain is built from TRBV25-1 and TRBJ1-5; no definite D call. Germline values: CDR1 MGHDK, CDR2 SYGVNS. The CDR3 totals 14 residues. V was clipped by 5 bases and J by 1 base, with 9 bases between them. CDR3 sequence: CASSTSGSNQPQHF. CDR3 bases: TGTGCCAGCAGTACCAGCGGAAGCAATCAGCCCCAGCATTTT.

CDR3 coding DNA: TGTGCCAGCAGCCTAATAGGGGATCAGCCCCAGCATTTT. Translated, it gives CASSLIGDQPQHF. The V gene is TRBV7-2, the J gene TRBJ1-5; TRBD1 is a possible D gene (5 bases). The germline V and J ends were trimmed by 5 bases and 5 bases, with 10 bases remaining between them. The germline gives CDR1 SGHTA, CDR2 FQGNSA. This CDR3 is built from 13 residues.

The gene calls are TRBV7-6 and TRBJ2-7; 7 nucleotides align to TRBD2. Looked up from germline, CDR1 is SGHVS and CDR2 is FNYEAQ. V was pared by 10 bases and J by 0 bases, with 9 bases of the junction left unmatched. This CDR3 has 14 residues. The CDR3 sequence: CATSSSGPSYEQYF. In DNA, the CDR3 is TGTGCCACCTCTTCTAGCGGACCCTCCTACGAGCAGTACTTC.

This chain links TRBV7-3 with TRBJ2-5, with D perhaps matching TRBD1 (5 bases). CDR1 is SGHTA, CDR2 FQGTGA, per germline. The CDR3 has 15 amino acids. Trimming removed 0 bases at V and 0 bases at J, with 8 bases between. Here the CDR3 DNA reads TGTGCCAGCAGCTTAACTCCAGGGCACCAAGAGACCCAGTACTTC. The encoded protein is CASSLTPGHQETQYF. Full variable domain (outside the CDR3, taken from reference TRBV7-3 and TRBJ2-5): GAGVSQTPSNKVTEKGKYVELRCDPISGHTALYWYRQSLGQGPEFLIYFQGTGAADDSGLPNDRFFAVRPEGSVSTLKIQRTERGDSAVYLCASSLTPGHQETQYFGPGTRLLVL.

The chain links TRBV19 to TRBJ1-3; D possibly corresponds to TRBD1 (5 bases). This CDR3 has 15 amino acids. The V end was cut by 3 bases, the J end by 1 base, with 10 bases between. The germline V gene has CDR1 LNHDA and CDR2 SQIVND (reference sequence). The CDR3 bases are TGTGCCAGTAGTATCACCCGGGGGTCTGGAAACACCATATATTTT. Amino acid sequence: CASSITRGSGNTIYF.

Comments on this clone: One end of the junction varies from germline; a read error may be responsible. This sequence joins TRBV6-6 and TRBJ1-5, with D possibly being TRBD1 (6 bases). The CDR3 totals 14 residues. CDR1 MNHNY and CDR2 SVGAGI come from the germline V gene (reference sequence). The CDR3 loop reads CVSSIGQLNQPQHF. The CDR3 coding sequence is TGTGTCAGCAGCATCGGACAGCTTAATCAGCCCCAGCATTTT.

The CDR3 loop is CASRPSTGVIDEQFF. CDR3 DNA sequence: TGTGCCAGCAGGCCGTCGACAGGGGTTATCGATGAGCAGTTCTTC. The V and J genes are TRBV6-5 and TRBJ2-1, with TRBD1 identical over 8 bases. From germline, CDR1 is MNHEY and CDR2 SVGAGI. The J segment lost 8 bases and the V segment lost 6 bases, leaving 12 bases of the junction unmatched. This CDR3 contains 15 residues.

A few counts support this clone. This chain links TRBV30 with TRBJ1-5, with D perhaps TRBD1 (6 bases). CDR1 GTSNPN and CDR2 SVGIG come from the germline V gene (reference sequence). The CDR3 contains 14 residues. V was trimmed by 2 bases and J by 2 bases, leaving 10 bases between them. The CDR3 is CAWSMAGGNQPQHF. The CDR3 region has the DNA TGTGCCTGGAGTATGGCAGGGGGCAATCAGCCCCAGCATTTT.

The chain has TRBV6-5 and TRBJ1-1; D is unclear. Looked up from germline, CDR1 is MNHEY and CDR2 is SVGAGI. Deletions cut 8 bases from V and 5 bases from J, with 21 bases between. The CDR3 contains 15 residues. The DNA of the CDR3 is TGTGCCAGCCGCCGACTAGGTAGCCTGGGGACTGAAGCTTTCTTT. It is translated as CASRRLGSLGTEAFF.

This chain connects TRBV18 to TRBJ2-1, with 11 bases identical to TRBD1. With V trimmed by 6 bases and J by 12 bases, 13 bases remained unmatched. This CDR3 is 15 amino acids long. The germline V gene has CDR1 KGHSH and CDR2 LQKENI. The CDR3 spells CASSRGQGDPRWQFF. The CDR3 DNA is TGTGCCAGCTCGCGGGGACAGGGGGATCCTCGGTGGCAGTTCTTC.

This chain links TRBV6-5 with TRBJ1-5; the match to TRBD1 covers 8 bases. Looked up from germline, CDR1 is MNHEY and CDR2 is SVGAGI. With V trimmed by 6 bases and J by 5 bases, 3 bases remained unmatched. This CDR3 has 13 residues. CDR3 DNA: TGTGCCAGCAGGGGACAGGCCGATCAGCCCCAGCATTTT. Its translation is CASRGQADQPQHF.